Listed below are T cell receptor beta chains from one sample, sequenced in a study of T cell responses to AZD1222 COVID-19 vaccine. TCRdb's table, derived via immunoSEQ multiplex PCR, lists solely in-frame clones and lacks some. This table has 150,000 or so clones, roughly 90% appearing once. Source: peripheral blood, taken on day 0 of AZD1222 vaccination. The receptors originated from an adult in good health. Each CDR3 is given with its conserved first and last residue. Each record gives: CDR3 length, V gene, clone size, D gene, J gene, CDR3 protein, CDR3 DNA. A D gene is named only where the DNA matches it firmly. For some rows the clone size is stated as once, few or many, or as a class when expanded; others skip it.

14,TRBV11-2,.,.,TRBJ2-3,CASSLGHEEDTQYF,TGTGCCAGCAGCTTAGGGCACGAAGAAGATACGCAGTATTTT
18,TRBV28,.,TRBD2,TRBJ2-2,CASSLILSGRANTGELFF,TGTGCCAGCAGTTTAATTCTTAGCGGGAGGGCGAACACCGGGGAGCTGTTTTTT
12,TRBV10-3,.,.,TRBJ1-5,CATGYDNQPQHF,TGTGCCACCGGGTATGACAATCAGCCCCAGCATTTT
14,TRBV6-5,.,.,TRBJ2-7,CASSYHNRPYEQYF,TGTGCCAGCAGTTACCACAACAGACCCTACGAGCAGTACTTC
13,TRBV14,.,.,TRBJ1-2,CDRSAIRNYGYTF,TGTGACAGGAGCGCGATCAGAAACTATGGCTACACCTTC
13,TRBV7-8,.,.,TRBJ1-1,CASSPVWTGEAFF,TGTGCCAGCAGCCCCGTTTGGACGGGCGAAGCTTTCTTT
17,TRBV28,.,TRBD1,TRBJ1-2,CASSSYKTQGAGYGYTF,TGTGCCAGCAGTTCCTATAAGACACAGGGGGCGGGCTATGGCTACACCTTC
16,TRBV13,.,TRBD2,TRBJ2-3,CASSLGLAGDADTQYF,TGTGCCAGCAGCTTAGGACTAGCGGGAGACGCAGATACGCAGTATTTT
16,TRBV5-1,.,.,TRBJ2-1,CASSNRQESSYNEQFF,TGCGCCAGCAGCAATAGACAGGAGAGCTCCTACAATGAGCAGTTCTTC
12,TRBV6-5,.,.,TRBJ2-2,CASVGGTGELFF,TGTGCCAGCGTGGGGGGCACCGGGGAGCTGTTTTTT
14,TRBV11-3,.,TRBD2,TRBJ2-1,CASSRLTSVNEQFF,TGTGCCAGCAGTAGACTGACTAGCGTCAATGAGCAGTTCTTC
16,TRBV21-1,once,.,TRBJ1-2,CASSKESGGPNYGYTF,TGTGCCAGCAGCAAAGAGTCAGGGGGCCCAAACTATGGCTACACCTTC
15,TRBV28,.,TRBD1,TRBJ1-2,CASSLDRVANYGYTF,TGTGCCAGCAGCCTGGACAGGGTGGCTAACTATGGCTACACCTTC
16,TRBV7-3,.,TRBD2,TRBJ2-1,CASSQGGGRAVYEQFF,TGTGCCAGCAGCCAAGGCGGCGGGAGGGCAGTTTATGAGCAGTTCTTC
14,TRBV5-1,.,.,TRBJ1-4,CASSPHGVGEKLFF,TGCGCCAGCAGCCCCCACGGGGTAGGCGAAAAACTGTTTTTT
19,TRBV4-3,.,TRBD2,TRBJ2-3,CASSQDSAGGQFTTDTQYF,TGCGCCAGCAGCCAAGATTCAGCGGGGGGCCAGTTTACCACAGATACGCAGTATTTT
16,TRBV20-1,.,TRBD1,TRBJ1-3,CSASSPQGAGGNTIYF,TGCAGTGCTAGTTCACCTCAGGGGGCTGGGGGAAACACCATATATTTT
11,TRBV5-1,.,.,TRBJ2-7,CASSLGYEQYF,TGCGCCAGCAGCTTGGGGTACGAGCAGTACTTC
17,TRBV7-8,.,.,TRBJ2-1,CASSTLWQGSSYNEQFF,TGTGCCAGCAGCACCTTGTGGCAGGGTAGCTCCTACAATGAGCAGTTCTTC
16,TRBV9,.,.,TRBJ2-2,CASSVVTGMTTGELFF,TGTGCCAGCAGCGTAGTCACGGGGATGACCACCGGGGAGCTGTTTTTT
16,TRBV5-1,.,.,TRBJ2-7,CASSWGDRINDYEQYF,TGCGCCAGCAGCTGGGGAGACAGGATAAATGACTACGAGCAGTACTTC
15,TRBV6-4,.,TRBD1,TRBJ1-2,CASSDPPTGFNGYTF,TGTGCCAGCAGTGACCCACCGACAGGGTTCAATGGCTACACCTTC
12,TRBV30,few,.,TRBJ2-5,CAWNNDMETQYF,TGTGCCTGGAATAATGACATGGAGACCCAGTACTTC
14,TRBV2,few,.,TRBJ1-6,CASSDRRDNSPLHF,TGTGCCAGCAGTGACCGGCGGGATAATTCACCCCTCCACTTT
14,TRBV12-5,.,.,TRBJ2-7,CASGLGGASYEQYF,TGTGCTAGTGGCCTCGGCGGGGCTTCCTACGAGCAGTACTTC
14,TRBV28,.,.,TRBJ1-5,CASTQGRGYQPQHF,TGTGCCAGCACCCAAGGACGGGGTTATCAGCCCCAGCATTTT
16,TRBV6-4,.,.,TRBJ2-1,CASSDHLGGDYNEQFF,TGTGCCAGCAGTGACCATCTGGGCGGGGACTACAATGAGCAGTTCTTC